A selection of T cell receptor beta chains follows, all from one sample in a study of graft-versus-host responses after intestinal transplantation. Produced via immunoSEQ multiplex PCR; TCRdb's table is partial and in-frame only. The sample lists about 18,000 clones, 82% occurring once. Here the sequenced sample was PBMCs, taken 14 days after transplant. The receptor set was obtained from a human patient who received an intestinal transplant, so some T cells may come from the graft donor. Each CDR3 is given with its conserved first and last residue.

J gene: TRBJ2-3; V gene: TRBV28; CDR3 protein: CASSLDSTDTQYF
J gene: TRBJ1-6; V gene: TRBV21-1; CDR3 protein: CASSKKENRATNASYNSPLHF
J gene: TRBJ2-3; V gene: TRBV10-1; CDR3 protein: CASSHSLAGSTDTQYF
J gene: TRBJ1-5; V gene: TRBV27; CDR3 protein: CASTPRDQPQHF
J gene: TRBJ2-5; V gene: TRBV5-1; CDR3 protein: CASSLSGGDPRETQYF
J gene: TRBJ2-7; V gene: TRBV18; CDR3 protein: CASSQDNPSYEQYF
J gene: TRBJ2-7; V gene: TRBV9; CDR3 protein: CASSQGGSGNEQYF
J gene: TRBJ2-1; V gene: TRBV5-1; CDR3 protein: CASSAGWVHEQFF
J gene: TRBJ2-5; V gene: TRBV9; CDR3 protein: CASSVGLAGYQETQYF
J gene: TRBJ2-1; V gene: TRBV19; CDR3 protein: CASSPQGLGDNEQFF
J gene: TRBJ1-5; V gene: TRBV28; CDR3 protein: CASSNPVEPQHF
J gene: TRBJ2-7; V gene: TRBV5-1; CDR3 protein: CASSDGTMAYEQYF
J gene: TRBJ2-7; V gene: TRBV28; CDR3 protein: CASSFEGTDAYEQYF
J gene: TRBJ2-7; V gene: TRBV2; CDR3 protein: CAGATSTYEQYF
J gene: TRBJ2-1; V gene: TRBV15; CDR3 protein: CATSRVLGSSYNEQFF
J gene: TRBJ2-7; V gene: TRBV30; CDR3 protein: CAWRLDSPSYEQYF
J gene: TRBJ2-3; V gene: TRBV5-4; CDR3 protein: CASFPSGVVGGTDTQYF
J gene: TRBJ2-3; V gene: TRBV19; CDR3 protein: CASSATSGRTDTQYF
J gene: TRBJ2-2; V gene: TRBV4-1; CDR3 protein: CASSQGDRTRELFF
J gene: TRBJ2-5; V gene: TRBV14; CDR3 protein: CASSHQETQYF
J gene: TRBJ2-1; V gene: TRBV6-6; CDR3 protein: CASSSLAGAYNEQFF
J gene: TRBJ1-6; V gene: TRBV9; CDR3 protein: CASSAGHSANSPLHF
J gene: TRBJ1-1; V gene: TRBV19; CDR3 protein: CASSPQGNTEAFF
J gene: TRBJ1-4; V gene: TRBV7-8; CDR3 protein: CASSLTTGDPTNEKLFF
J gene: -; V gene: TRBV27; CDR3 protein: CASSYSAGQGTYEQYF
J gene: TRBJ2-1; V gene: TRBV6-4; CDR3 protein: CASSEGPYNEQFF
J gene: TRBJ2-7; V gene: TRBV5-6; CDR3 protein: CASSLLDYEQYF
J gene: TRBJ1-1; V gene: TRBV6-5; CDR3 protein: CASRDPGDEAFF
J gene: TRBJ2-7; V gene: TRBV2; CDR3 protein: CASSAPGQATYEQYF
J gene: TRBJ1-2; V gene: TRBV13; CDR3 protein: CASSSTAGAYGYTF
J gene: TRBJ1-2; V gene: TRBV7-9; CDR3 protein: CASSSAGGHGYTF
J gene: TRBJ2-7; V gene: TRBV5-1; CDR3 protein: CASSLGLVYEQYF
J gene: TRBJ1-1; V gene: TRBV11-1; CDR3 protein: CASSLGTGRTEAFF
J gene: TRBJ2-2; V gene: TRBV7-2; CDR3 protein: CASRIVSGYTGELFF
J gene: TRBJ2-2; V gene: TRBV2; CDR3 protein: CASMVSTGELFF
J gene: TRBJ2-3; V gene: TRBV28; CDR3 protein: CASRADSGSSDTQYF
J gene: TRBJ1-2; V gene: TRBV15; CDR3 protein: CATSRETGYGYTF
J gene: TRBJ2-3; V gene: TRBV5-5; CDR3 protein: CASSDRGLGTDTQYF
J gene: TRBJ2-7; V gene: TRBV6-5; CDR3 protein: CASSPGAVDEQYF
J gene: TRBJ1-1; V gene: TRBV7-9; CDR3 protein: CASSLEQRRWGVGAEAFF
J gene: TRBJ2-7; V gene: TRBV28; CDR3 protein: CASSGLAGPYEQYF
J gene: TRBJ2-4; V gene: TRBV2; CDR3 protein: CASGKNIQYF
J gene: TRBJ1-5; V gene: TRBV27; CDR3 protein: CASSLRGVGNQPQHF
J gene: TRBJ2-5; V gene: TRBV4-2; CDR3 protein: CASSPVGPQETQYF
J gene: TRBJ2-3; V gene: TRBV7-9; CDR3 protein: CASSRGATDTDTQYF
J gene: TRBJ1-3; V gene: TRBV11-2; CDR3 protein: CASSVRGRSVRNTIYF
J gene: TRBJ1-1; V gene: TRBV6-5; CDR3 protein: CASSLLGGGQAFF